One sample yielded the 15 T cell receptor beta chains listed below, sequenced in a study of T cell responses to AZD1222 COVID-19 vaccine (dated by TCRdb to the early 2020s). The time point label on this specimen signifies: about 28 days (+/-7) after the second vaccine dose. What the treatment or condition label conveys for this sample: meningococcal conjugate vaccine given as trial control. To prepare the library, the immunoSEQ multiplex PCR assay was applied. The clones in this table, taken by TCRdb from immuneACCESS, are in-frame only. Not every clone is retained; where verified, under half of the shortfall comes from an unresolved V gene, and the cause of the rest is unknown. This sample is represented by approximately 210,000 clones; roughly 94% of them were singletons. 1.5% to 2% of the sample goes to the ten largest clones. The source material was peripheral blood, sampled 28 days after the second dose of the MenACWY control vaccine. The origin of the receptors is an adult who received the MenACWY meningococcal vaccine as a control.

A single count supports this clone. This rearrangement joins TRBV4-3 to TRBJ2-7, with 8 bases fitting TRBD1. The CDR3 runs 15 residues. Germline V lookup: CDR1 LGHNA, CDR2 YSLEER. V was pared by 0 bases and J by 4 bases, with 5 bases of the junction left unmatched. CDR3 protein: CASSQESGGWYEQYF. Here the CDR3 DNA reads TGCGCCAGCAGCCAAGAGTCAGGGGGCTGGTACGAGCAGTACTTC.

The chain employs TRBV24-1 and TRBJ2-7; possibly TRBD1 or TRBD2 for D (6 bases each). V dropped 2 bases and J dropped 3 bases, with 13 bases sitting between them. The V gene's germline CDR1 is KGHDR and CDR2 SFDVKD. CDR3 length: 15 residues. The CDR3 region has the DNA TGTGCCACCAGTGATTCGGCCGGGGGCAGCTACGAGCAGTACTTC. Its translation is CATSDSAGGSYEQYF.

This clone showed up many times. This sequence joins TRBV28 and TRBJ1-5; 7 bases line up with TRBD1. The germline V gene encodes CDR1 MDHEN and CDR2 SYDVKM. V lost 3 bases and J lost 7; bases outside the gene matches: 9. The CDR3 contains 15 residues. The DNA of the CDR3 is TGTGCCAGCAGTTTCGGGCCCGGGACAGCCCAGCCCCAGCATTTT. Translating it yields CASSFGPGTAQPQHF. Filled out from reference TRBV28 and TRBJ1-5, the complete variable domain reads DVKVTQSSRYLVKRTGEKVFLECVQDMDHENMFWYRQDPGLGLRLIYFSYDVKMKEKGDIPEGYSVSREKKERFSLILESASTNQTSMYLCASSFGPGTAQPQHFGDGTRLSIL.

The V call is TRBV4-1, the J call TRBJ1-3; D is possibly TRBD1 (6 bases). Germline V CDR1 and CDR2: MGHRA, YSYEKL. The CDR3 is 13 amino acids. V was pared by 0 bases and J by 7 bases, with 7 bases between. The DNA of the CDR3 is TGCGCCAGCAGCCAAGAAAGGGGGAACACCATATATTTT. Its protein is CASSQERGNTIYF.

The V and J genes are TRBV19 and TRBJ2-2; TRBD1 aligns across 7 bases. The CDR3 is 14 residues long. Germline V gives CDR1 LNHDA, CDR2 SQIVND (reference sequence). Trimming removed 7 bases from V and 7 bases from J; junction bases left unmatched: 9. DNA of the CDR3: TGTGCCAGTAAAGAGACAGGGTTAAACGGGGAGCTGTTTTTT. Protein product: CASKETGLNGELFF.

This chain joins TRBV2 and TRBJ2-3, with a weak D call TRBD1 (6 bases). Germline-derived CDR1 and CDR2 are SNHLY and FYNNEI. V was shortened by 7 bases and J by 2 bases, with 19 bases between the two germline ends. The CDR3 spans 16 residues. The CDR3 loop reads CASNHVGQPSTDTQYF. In DNA form, the CDR3 reads TGTGCCAGCAACCACGTCGGACAGCCTTCCACAGATACGCAGTATTTT.

For the CDR3, the DNA is TGTGCCAGTCGAAAAGAGGGGGGGACGGAGGCTTTCTTT. Translated, it gives CASRKEGGTEAFF. The chain joins TRBV19 to TRBJ1-1, with D maybe TRBD1 (6 bases). Between the trimmed V and J ends, which lost 8 bases and 11 bases, there was a span of 21 bases. Per germline, CDR1 LNHDA and CDR2 SQIVND (reference sequence). The length of the CDR3 is 13 residues.

CDR3 protein: CASSQGPWTSGRETQYF. CDR3 in DNA: TGTGCCAGCAGCCAAGGACCCTGGACTAGCGGGAGAGAGACCCAGTACTTC. V is TRBV14 and J is TRBJ2-5; 13 bases map to TRBD2. Germline V CDR1 and CDR2: SGHDN, FVKESK. The trim removed 1 base at V and 4 bases at J, leaving 6 bases unmatched. The CDR3 length is 17 residues.

The V call is TRBV5-1, the J call TRBJ2-7; 9 bases line up with TRBD1. Looked up from germline, CDR1 is SGHRS and CDR2 is YFSETQ. Losses at the gene ends were 4 bases for V and 2 bases for J; bases not matched to a gene: 4. This CDR3 region has 14 residues. CDR3 residues: CASSVDRGAYEQYF. The CDR3 DNA reads TGCGCCAGCAGCGTGGACAGGGGAGCCTACGAGCAGTACTTC.

This clone was seen a handful of times. This rearrangement joins TRBV19 to TRBJ2-3; 9 positions agree with TRBD2. V was clipped by 7 bases and J by 1 base; unmatched bases: 6. The germline V gene encodes CDR1 LNHDA and CDR2 SQIVND (reference sequence). CDR3 length equals 15 residues. The CDR3 is CASTSGGSGTDTQYF. CDR3 in DNA: TGTGCCAGTACCAGCGGGGGGTCGGGCACAGATACGCAGTATTTT.

CDR3 loop: CASSPLVNTQYF. The DNA for the CDR3 is TGTGCCAGCAGTCCCCTCGTAAATACGCAGTATTTT. The chain joins TRBV28 to TRBJ2-3, with D uncertain. Germline loops: CDR1 MDHEN, CDR2 SYDVKM. The V gene lost 5 bases and the J gene lost 7 bases, with 10 bases spanning the gap. This CDR3 spans 12 amino acids.

V usage is TRBV9 and J usage is TRBJ1-2; TRBD1 is a possible D gene (5 bases). The germline V gene has CDR1 SGDLS and CDR2 YYNGEE. The V end was cut by 0 bases, the J end by 4 bases, with 13 bases between. This CDR3 is built from 15 residues. CDR3 in DNA: TGTGCCAGCAGCGTAGATGGGGGGAAGCTCTATGGCTACACCTTC. The encoded protein is CASSVDGGKLYGYTF.

This clone appeared a few times. V is TRBV7-2 and J is TRBJ2-3, with D perhaps TRBD1 (6 bases). The CDR3 covers 16 residues. Germline values: CDR1 SGHTA, CDR2 FQGNSA. The V and J ends lost 1 base and 1 base respectively, with 12 bases between them. CDR3 loop: CASSLGGRGGTDTQYF. The CDR3 DNA reads as TGTGCCAGCAGCTTAGGGGGGCGTGGAGGCACAGATACGCAGTATTTT.

This clone has a single count. The J gene is TRBJ2-1, the V gene TRBV5-1; D perhaps matches TRBD2 (6 bases). The CDR3 has 15 amino acids. Germline V gene data show CDR1 as SGHRS and CDR2 as YFSETQ. Trimming stripped 5 bases from V and 4 bases from J, with 16 bases between. Written as DNA, the CDR3 is TGCGCCAGCAGGATGGACCTAGCGAGGTACAATGAGCAGTTCTTC. As protein: CASRMDLARYNEQFF. Complete variable domain (other parts from reference TRBV5-1 and TRBJ2-1): KAGVTQTPRYLIKTRGQQVTLSCSPISGHRSVSWYQQTPGQGLQFLFEYFSETQRNKGNFPGRFSGRQFSNSRSEMNVSTLELGDSALYLCASRMDLARYNEQFFGPGTRLTVL.

This chain joins TRBV19 and TRBJ2-1, with D hard to call. CDR3 size: 14 residues. Per the germline V gene, CDR1 is LNHDA and CDR2 is SQIVND (reference sequence). Trimming shortened V by 3 bases and J by 4 bases, and 10 bases separated the two germline ends. This CDR3 is CASSMSLGYNEQFF. CDR3 bases: TGTGCCAGTAGTATGTCTTTAGGGTACAATGAGCAGTTCTTC.